Each of the 5 T cell receptor beta chains below was sequenced from the same sample in a study of T cells in Graves' hyperthyroidism and ophthalmopathy. RNA transcripts served as the template for amplifying TCR beta CDR3 regions. The HTBI primer set served for first-round RT-PCR of the TCR CDR3. TCRdb independently ran MiXCR on the multiplex PCR reads; one entry per CDR3 protein. Here the sample spans nearly 250,000 distinct CDR3 sequences, approximately 25% being singletons. Specimen: blood. Every receptor here comes from a woman between 35 and 50 years old with Graves' ophthalmopathy.

This clonotype was observed many times. The chain uses TRBV28 and TRBJ2-7, with 7 bases aligning to TRBD1. Losses at the gene ends were 5 bases for V and 5 bases for J; bases not matched to a gene: 9. Germline CDR1 and CDR2: MDHEN and SYDVKM. The CDR3 consists of 14 residues. The CDR3 region is CASSGMQGVDEQYF. In nucleotides, the CDR3 is TGTGCCAGCAGTGGGATGCAGGGGGTCGACGAGCAGTACTTC.

This clonotype was seen once. The chain combines TRBV27 with TRBJ2-5; a possible D gene is TRBD2 (6 bases). Germline V gene data show CDR1 as MNHEY and CDR2 as SMNVEV (reference sequence). The CDR3 length is 14 residues. Trimming took 5 bases from V and 7 from J, leaving 17 bases between them. The CDR3 loop reads CASSQDRTGRTQYF. The CDR3 nucleotides are TGTGCCAGCAGTCAAGACAGAACCGGGAGGACCCAGTACTTC.

There are many counts of this clonotype. This rearrangement joins TRBV6-1 to TRBJ1-2; the D gene is possibly TRBD1 (6 bases). Germline V gene data show CDR1 as MNHNS and CDR2 as SASEGT. The CDR3 length is 15 residues. V was pared by 2 bases and J by 3 bases, with 13 bases between. CDR3 sequence: CASSEWGALDYGYTF. DNA of the CDR3: TGTGCCAGCAGTGAATGGGGGGCTTTGGACTATGGCTACACCTTC.

The table lists this clonotype with many counts. CDR3 nucleotides: TGTGCCAGCAGTCGGGAGGGCCCCGCCGAGCAGTACTTC. Residues: CASSREGPAEQYF. The chain recombines TRBV12-3 or TRBV12-4 with TRBJ2-7, with 8 bases that match TRBD2. CDR3 size: 13 residues. The V gene end was trimmed by 5 bases and the J gene end by 6 bases; junction bases not matched to a gene: 6.

This clonotype was seen many times. The chain combines TRBV6-2 or TRBV6-3 with TRBJ2-2; D is ambiguous. CDR1 MNHEY and CDR2 SVGEGT come from the germline V gene. The germline V and J ends were trimmed by 0 bases and 9 bases, with 11 bases remaining between them. The CDR3 contains 14 residues. CDR3: CASSYSIAGWELFF. The DNA for the CDR3 is TGTGCCAGCAGTTACTCGATAGCCGGGTGGGAGCTGTTTTTT.